This T cell receptor beta chain came from a study of human T cells and chemical hapten exposure. The time point denotes: patch test 1, 2 weeks after DPC sensitization. The treatment denotes: therapeutic diphenylcyclopropenone sensitization with weekly scalp DPC. This clonotype came up a few times. Germline V gene sequence: CDR1 MGHDK, CDR2 SYGVNS. V was clipped by 7 bases and J by 6 bases, with 16 bases between them. This CDR3 is 13 amino acids long. Each CDR3 protein gets one entry after TCRdb re-called the RACE reads with MiXCR. The top ten clones hold 7% to 10% of a sample with 300,000 to 400,000 distinct CDR3 sequences, roughly 6.9% of them seen once.

The chain employs TRBV25-1 and TRBJ2-7; D unresolved. Specimen: whole blood, collected in connection with sensitization to the hapten diphenylcyclopropenone (DPC). The origin of this receptor is a woman aged 18-29 years with alopecia areata. Some clones in this sample may be carry-over from other donors' samples. Here the CDR3 DNA reads TGTGCCAGCACTGGGGAAGGTTGGGGCGAGCAGTACTTC. It yields the protein CASTGEGWGEQYF.